This T cell receptor beta chain was identified in a study of CD8+ T cells in alopecia areata. General observations from the study: Researchers reported that TCR sharing among patients proved less clear than in mice, possibly HLA-linked. Relative to normal scalp, lesional scalp, especially alopecia totalis/universalis, showed higher clonality.

As the sequencing template, cDNA was produced by extracting RNA and reverse transcribing it. Libraries were prepared by immunoSEQ multiplex PCR; TCRdb keeps only in-frame clonotypes and omits some of them. Among around 180,000 clones listed, approximately 57% were seen once. V was clipped by 1 base and J by 1 base, with 16 bases between them. CDR1 and CDR2 from the germline V gene are KGHSH and LQKENI. There are 17 residues in the CDR3. Treatment of the sample: oral pan-JAK inhibitor, 5-10 mg twice daily. About this clone itself: Its cognate antigen is unknown.

The material sequenced was CD4+ T cells sorted from blood, taken at week 24, from a patient treated with tofacitinib. This clonotype originated in a human donor with alopecia areata. V is TRBV18 and J is TRBJ1-1, with D possibly TRBD1 on 5 matching bases. CDR3 amino acids: CASSPLSRGNTNTEAFF. DNA for the CDR3: TGTGCCAGCTCACCACTGAGCCGGGGGAATACGAACACTGAAGCTTTCTTT.